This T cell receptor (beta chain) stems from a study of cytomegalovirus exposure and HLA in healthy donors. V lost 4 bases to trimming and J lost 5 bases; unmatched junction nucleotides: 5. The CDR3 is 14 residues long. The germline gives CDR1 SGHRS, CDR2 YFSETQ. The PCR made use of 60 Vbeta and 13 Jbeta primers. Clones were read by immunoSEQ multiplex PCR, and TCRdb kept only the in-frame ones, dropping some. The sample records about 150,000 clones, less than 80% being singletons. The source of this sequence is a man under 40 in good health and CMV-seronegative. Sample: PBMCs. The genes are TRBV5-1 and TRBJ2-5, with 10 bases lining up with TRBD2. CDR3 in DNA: TGCGCCAGCAGCCCCCAGACTAGCGGGGAGACCCAGTACTTC. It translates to CASSPQTSGETQYF.